One and the same sample provided the 25 T cell receptor beta chains below, sequenced in a study of OX40 agonist ivuxolimab in advanced cancers. This table comes from immunoSEQ multiplex PCR, and its TCRdb copy is limited to in-frame clones, with some not included. The data contain 69,000 or so clones, approximately 90% of them seen just once; the ten biggest clones take up about 0.6%. The material was CD4+ or CD8+ T cells sorted from blood, obtained in a trial of the OX40 agonist ivuxolimab. Receptors were obtained from an adult with an advanced solid tumor such as melanoma, head and neck, liver or kidney cancer.

The genes are TRBV5-1 and TRBJ1-2; D not resolved. The ends were cut back, 3 bases at V and 4 bases at J, with 13 bases in the middle. The germline CDR1 and CDR2 sequences are SGHRS and YFSETQ. The CDR3 has 14 amino acids. The CDR3 sequence: CASSSNSDSYGYTF. In nucleotides, the CDR3 is TGCGCCAGCAGCTCCAATTCGGATTCCTATGGCTACACCTTC.

This chain links TRBV6-1 with TRBJ2-7; 7 bases align to TRBD2. CDR1 is MNHNS and CDR2 is SASEGT in the germline V gene. After removal of 0 bases from V and 3 bases from J, the junction contained 2 bases not matched to a gene. This CDR3 has 14 amino acids. The CDR3, as DNA: TGTGCCAGCAGTGAAGCACCTAGCGGCTACGAGCAGTACTTC. Amino acids: CASSEAPSGYEQYF.

The J gene is TRBJ2-1, the V gene TRBV7-9, with 11 bases that match TRBD2. This CDR3 is built from 17 residues. J lost 6 bases, V lost 0 bases, and 7 bases had no gene match. Germline CDR1 SEHNR, CDR2 FQNEAQ (reference sequence). The CDR3 nucleotides are TGTGCCAGCAGCTTAGCTATAGGGACTAGCGGCATCAATGAGCAGTTCTTC. Its protein is CASSLAIGTSGINEQFF.

This chain joins TRBV5-1 and TRBJ2-1; D is possibly TRBD1 (5 bases). This CDR3 region has 14 residues. Per germline, CDR1 SGHRS and CDR2 YFSETQ. V shed 2 bases and J shed 8 bases, with 14 bases lying between them. CDR3 residues: CASSLRGSQDEQFF. As DNA, the CDR3 is TGCGCCAGCAGCTTAAGGGGATCTCAGGATGAGCAGTTCTTC.

The rearrangement uses TRBV6-5 and TRBJ1-2, with TRBD1 matching over 8 bases. The trim removed 7 bases at V and 0 bases at J, leaving 4 bases unmatched. CDR1 MNHEY and CDR2 SVGAGI come from the germline V gene. This CDR3 has 14 residues. The chain's CDR3 is CASIDRGTNYGYTF. The DNA for the CDR3 is TGTGCCAGCATCGACAGGGGCACTAACTATGGCTACACCTTC.

V gene TRBV14 combines with J gene TRBJ1-5, with D possibly being TRBD1 (6 bases). The germline V gene has CDR1 SGHDN and CDR2 FVKESK. The V gene lost 1 base and the J gene lost 0 bases, with 19 bases spanning the gap. The length of the CDR3 is 19 residues. CDR3 nucleotide sequence: TGTGCCAGCAGCCAAGCGACAGGCCCTCCTACCCATAGCAATCAGCCCCAGCATTTT. This sequence encodes CASSQATGPPTHSNQPQHF.

This chain joins TRBV7-9 and TRBJ1-1, with D possibly TRBD1 on 5 matching bases. There are 14 residues in the CDR3. V was shortened by 2 bases and J by 1 base, with 8 bases between the two germline ends. The V gene's germline CDR1 is SEHNR and CDR2 FQNEAQ (reference sequence). The CDR3 DNA reads TGTGCCAGCAGCTTATTCGGGGGGAACACTGAAGCTTTCTTT. Its protein product is CASSLFGGNTEAFF.

This rearrangement joins TRBV28 to TRBJ1-2, with D perhaps matching TRBD1 (5 bases). The CDR3 is made up of 17 amino acids. Germline V lookup: CDR1 MDHEN, CDR2 SYDVKM. With 4 bases removed from V and 2 bases from J, the gap between germline ends came to 20 bases. In nucleotides, the CDR3 is TGTGCCAGCAGTTACCAGGGAACAGAGGCTATCAACTATGGCTACACCTTC. This translates into CASSYQGTEAINYGYTF.

This sequence joins TRBV5-1 and TRBJ1-1, with D hard to call. Germline loops: CDR1 SGHRS, CDR2 YFSETQ. Trimming removed 6 bases from V and 0 bases from J, with 12 bases in between. The CDR3 extends over 14 amino acids. This CDR3 is CASKETRMNTEAFF. CDR3 in DNA: TGCGCCAGCAAAGAGACAAGAATGAACACTGAAGCTTTCTTT.

This chain uses TRBV19 with TRBJ1-5, with D tentatively TRBD1 (5 bases). CDR3 length equals 14 residues. V gave up 8 bases and J gave up 3 bases, with 14 bases separating them. Germline CDR1 reads LNHDA; CDR2 reads SQIVND (reference sequence). The CDR3 loop is CASDRGGLNQPQHF. CDR3 DNA: TGTGCCAGTGATAGGGGCGGACTCAATCAGCCCCAGCATTTT.

V usage is TRBV6-5 and J usage is TRBJ1-4, with D possibly being TRBD1 (6 bases). In germline, CDR1 is MNHEY, CDR2 SVGAGI. Trimming stripped 6 bases from V and 6 bases from J, with 17 bases between. The length of the CDR3 is 15 residues. Written as DNA, the CDR3 is TGTGCCAGCAGCCGTATGACAGGAGAGGATGAAAAACTGTTTTTT. Protein sequence: CASSRMTGEDEKLFF.

The gene calls are TRBV5-8 and TRBJ2-3, with a weak D call TRBD1 (6 bases). Trimming pared 4 bases from V and 4 bases from J, leaving 16 bases between. Germline V gene sequence: CDR1 SGHTS, CDR2 YDEGEE. This CDR3 is 15 amino acids long. CDR3 sequence: CASSLYRESADTQYF. Written as DNA, the CDR3 is TGTGCCAGCAGCCTCTACAGGGAAAGCGCAGATACGCAGTATTTT.

The gene calls are TRBV2 and TRBJ2-7; 8 nucleotides align to TRBD1. The CDR3 totals 15 residues. Germline CDR1 is SNHLY and CDR2 is FYNNEI. J lost 2 bases, V lost 4 bases, and 7 bases had no gene match. The CDR3 loop is CASSVVGTGAYEQYF. DNA for the CDR3: TGTGCCAGCAGTGTTGTCGGGACAGGTGCCTACGAGCAGTACTTC.

A single count supports this clone. V is TRBV5-1 and J is TRBJ2-7; a possible D gene is TRBD1 (6 bases). V dropped 3 bases and J dropped 6 bases, with 10 bases sitting between them. This CDR3 comprises 12 residues. Looked up from germline, CDR1 is SGHRS and CDR2 is YFSETQ. The CDR3 DNA is TGCGCCAGCAGCTCCCAGGGGTCCGAGCAGTACTTC. Encoded protein: CASSSQGSEQYF. The full variable domain, its missing parts supplied by reference TRBV5-1 and TRBJ2-7, is KAGVTQTPRYLIKTRGQQVTLSCSPISGHRSVSWYQQTPGQGLQFLFEYFSETQRNKGNFPGRFSGRQFSNSRSEMNVSTLELGDSALYLCASSSQGSEQYFGPGTRLTVT.

This clone has just one count. V is TRBV15 and J is TRBJ2-7; 7 bases match TRBD1. Per the germline V gene, CDR1 is LNHNV and CDR2 is YYDKDF (reference sequence). The trim removed 3 bases at V and 0 bases at J, leaving 2 bases unmatched. The length of the CDR3 is 14 residues. Here the CDR3 reads CATSRDRSSYEQYF. CDR3 nucleotides: TGTGCCACCAGCAGGGACAGGAGCTCCTACGAGCAGTACTTC.

V and J are TRBV5-1 and TRBJ2-3; 7 positions agree with TRBD2. V was clipped by 7 bases and J by 0 bases; unmatched bases: 5. Germline loops: CDR1 SGHRS, CDR2 YFSETQ. This CDR3 region has 14 residues. CDR3 DNA: TGCGCCAGCCATCGCGGGGGTAGCACAGATACGCAGTATTTT. This codes for CASHRGGSTDTQYF.

The CDR3: CASSLPGQRETQYF. CDR3 bases: TGTGCCAGCAGTTTACCGGGCCAGCGAGAGACCCAGTACTTC. J is TRBJ2-5 and V is TRBV6-6; no firm D call. V gave up 4 bases and J gave up 4 bases, with 13 bases separating them. The germline gives CDR1 MNHNY, CDR2 SVGAGI (reference sequence). The CDR3 is made up of 14 amino acids.

The chain links TRBV29-1 to TRBJ2-2; D is uncertain. This CDR3 has 11 residues. Per germline, CDR1 SQVTM and CDR2 ANQGSEA. The V end was cut by 4 bases, the J end by 1 base, with 1 base between. CDR3 in DNA: TGCAGCGTTGGGAACACCGGGGAGCTGTTTTTT. Translating it yields CSVGNTGELFF.

Comments on this clone: This same CDR3 is encoded by further DNA sequences in the sample. The CDR3: CASSPPNTEAFF. The CDR3 DNA reads as TGTGCCAGCTCACCACCAAACACTGAAGCTTTCTTT. The chain has TRBV18 and TRBJ1-1, with no clear D. CDR3 length equals 12 residues. CDR1 and CDR2 from the germline V gene are KGHSH and LQKENI. Between the trimmed V and J ends, which lost 0 bases and 2 bases, there was a span of 1 base.

The J gene is TRBJ2-5, the V gene TRBV2, with D tentatively TRBD2 (5 bases). Between the trimmed V and J ends, which lost 2 bases and 5 bases, there was a span of 12 bases. The germline V gene encodes CDR1 SNHLY and CDR2 FYNNEI. The CDR3 is made up of 14 amino acids. CDR3 amino acids: CASSEPEGGETQYF. For the CDR3, the DNA is TGTGCCAGCAGTGAACCAGAGGGCGGGGAGACCCAGTACTTC.

The chain carries TRBV5-1 and TRBJ2-2, with D possibly TRBD2 on 7 matching bases. The V end lost 10 bases, the J end lost 7 bases, and 20 bases lay between the germline ends. Germline V gives CDR1 SGHRS, CDR2 YFSETQ. CDR3 length equals 14 residues. The CDR3 bases are TGCGCCTCCGCTCGGGGGGCGGACGGCGGGGAGCTGTTTTTT. This gives the protein CASARGADGGELFF.

The rearrangement joins TRBV19 to TRBJ2-7, with D possibly being TRBD1 or TRBD2 (5 bases each). The CDR3 contains 14 residues. Germline CDR1 is LNHDA and CDR2 is SQIVND (reference sequence). Trimming pared 7 bases from V and 7 bases from J, leaving 20 bases between. In DNA form, the CDR3 reads TGTGCCAGTACCGAGAGCGGCAGGGAGAGTGAGCAGTACTTC. Translation: CASTESGRESEQYF.

The chain couples TRBV15 to TRBJ2-5; no firm D call. The V gene lost 0 bases and the J gene lost 5 bases, with 7 bases spanning the gap. CDR3 length equals 13 residues. Per the germline V gene, CDR1 is LNHNV and CDR2 is YYDKDF (reference sequence). CDR3 amino acids: CATSRDEWETQYF. The CDR3 DNA sequence: TGTGCCACCAGCAGAGATGAATGGGAGACCCAGTACTTC.

J is TRBJ1-2 and V is TRBV30; no definite D call. The CDR3 runs 11 residues. V lost 4 bases to trimming and J lost 4 bases, with 7 bases between them. Germline V gene lookup returns CDR1 GTSNPN and CDR2 SVGIG (reference sequence). CDR3: CAWNLAYGYTF. In DNA, the CDR3 is TGTGCCTGGAATTTGGCCTATGGCTACACCTTC.

V is TRBV7-9 and J is TRBJ2-5; TRBD1 matches at 7 bases. Germline V gene lookup returns CDR1 SEHNR and CDR2 FQNEAQ (reference sequence). This CDR3 contains 14 residues. V shed 3 bases, J shed 2 bases, and the junction held 3 bases outside the gene matches. CDR3 protein: CASSFGQVQETQYF. For the CDR3, the DNA is TGTGCCAGCAGCTTCGGACAGGTTCAAGAGACCCAGTACTTC.